Shown below are 6 T cell receptor beta chains from a single sample sequenced in a study of blood T cell repertoires in COVID-19. Sequencing used immunoSEQ multiplex PCR; TCRdb keeps in-frame clones, though not all of them. The sample includes 450,000 or so clones, roughly 90% of them seen just once. Sequenced: peripheral blood. The receptors derive from a man younger than 30 with COVID-19, enrolled during active disease.

The rearrangement joins TRBV5-5 to TRBJ1-1; 12 nucleotides agree with TRBD1. CDR3 length: 17 amino acids. Germline values: CDR1 SGHKS, CDR2 YYEKEE (reference sequence). V trimming: 0 bases; J trimming: 4 bases; junction bases outside the gene matches: 7. CDR3 protein: CASSLGGTGGARTEAFF. The CDR3 DNA follows: TGTGCCAGCAGCTTGGGAGGGACAGGGGGCGCACGCACTGAAGCTTTCTTT.

As for this clone: The junction shows a germline mismatch at one end, possibly a read error. The gene calls are TRBV7-7 and TRBJ2-5, with 7 bases that match TRBD2. CDR1 is SSHAT and CDR2 is FNYEAQ in the germline V gene (reference sequence). The CDR3 consists of 16 residues. This CDR3 is CASSRGLSTYQETQYF. The CDR3 DNA reads as TGTGCTAGCAGTAGGGGACTATCAACGTACCAAGAGACCCAGTACTTC.

In this sample, this clone turned up once. The V and J genes are TRBV11-2 and TRBJ1-2; weak D call: TRBD1 (5 bases). The germline gives CDR1 SGHAT, CDR2 FQNNGV. The ends were cut back, 5 bases at V and 5 bases at J, with 18 bases in the middle. The CDR3 covers 15 residues. DNA for the CDR3: TGTGCCAGCAGCCGATCCTCTTTAGGGGATTATGGCTACACCTTC. Translating it yields CASSRSSLGDYGYTF.

CDR3 residues: CASSLSSANRQETQYF. The CDR3, as DNA: TGTGCCAGCAGCTTATCTAGCGCCAACCGACAAGAGACCCAGTACTTC. This chain links TRBV13 with TRBJ2-5; the D gene is possibly TRBD2 (6 bases). Trimming took 2 bases from V and 2 from J, leaving 15 bases between them. In germline, CDR1 is PRHDT, CDR2 FYEKMQ (reference sequence). The CDR3 loop spans 16 amino acids. Full variable domain (outside the CDR3, taken from reference TRBV13 and TRBJ2-5): AAGVIQSPRHLIKEKRETATLKCYPIPRHDTVYWYQQGPGQDPQFLISFYEKMQSDKGSIPDRFSAQQFSDYHSELNMSSLELGDSALYFCASSLSSANRQETQYFGPGTRLLVL.

J is TRBJ2-7 and V is TRBV2; D unresolved. V lost 7 bases and J lost 0, with 7 bases in between. This CDR3 has 12 amino acids. Germline V gene lookup returns CDR1 SNHLY and CDR2 FYNNEI. In nucleotides, the CDR3 is TGTGCCAGCACCCCTAGCTCCTACGAGCAGTACTTC. It translates to CASTPSSYEQYF.

V usage is TRBV2 and J usage is TRBJ2-2; a possible D gene is TRBD2 (6 bases). Germline loops: CDR1 SNHLY, CDR2 FYNNEI. The V end was cut by 3 bases, the J end by 0 bases, with 14 bases between. This CDR3 region has 17 residues. The CDR3, as DNA: TGTGCCAGCAGTGATACTAGTCTAGCGCCGAACACCGGGGAGCTGTTTTTT. Protein: CASSDTSLAPNTGELFF.